The T cell receptor (beta chain) under discussion was sequenced for a study of cytomegalovirus exposure and HLA in healthy donors. Across the whole study: Out of around 360 genotyped donors, 81% belonged to the Caucasian-associated ancestry cluster. General observations from the study: Sequencing likely produced, as an artifact, a cluster of highly shared sequence variants. V- and J-gene trimming in TCR beta was tied to a missense DCLRE1C variant by an analysis performed later.

The PCR ran on 60 Vbeta and 13 Jbeta primers. Sequencing used immunoSEQ multiplex PCR; TCRdb keeps in-frame clones, though not all of them. Of about 180,000 clones in the sample, more than 75% are singletons; the top ten hold under 3%. The germline V gene encodes CDR1 MNHEY and CDR2 SVGAGI. With V trimmed by 6 bases and J by 3 bases, 8 bases remained unmatched. CDR3 length equals 15 residues. In the case of this clone: Its matching antigen is unknown.

This chain connects TRBV6-5 to TRBJ2-7; 10 positions match TRBD1. The sequence derives from a woman aged 25 to 39 in good health and CMV-seropositive. The sample taken for sequencing was PBMCs. CDR3 in amino acids: CASSNLGQGSYEQYF. The CDR3 nucleotides are TGTGCCAGCAGCAACTTGGGACAGGGGAGCTACGAGCAGTACTTC.